Below, 6 T cell receptor beta chains from the same sample are listed, as sequenced in a study of cytomegalovirus exposure and HLA in healthy donors. The primer mix had 60 Vbeta and 13 Jbeta primers. Generated by immunoSEQ multiplex PCR, the TCRdb table keeps only in-frame clones and is missing some. The repertoire has roughly 120,000 clones, about four fifths of them found once; the top ten carry about 11%. Specimen: PBMCs. These receptors came from a male donor in good health and CMV-seropositive.

This clone was detected a few times. V and J are TRBV10-3 and TRBJ2-1; 10 bases are a match to TRBD2. Germline values: CDR1 ENHRY, CDR2 SYGVKD. The junction had 8 bases not matched to a gene; V was cut back by 6 bases and J by 6 bases. This CDR3 region has 15 residues. CDR3 nucleotides: TGTGCCATCAGCTGGACTAGCGGAGCTGCCAATGAGCAGTTCTTC. Translating gives CAISWTSGAANEQFF.

V is TRBV4-3 and J is TRBJ2-3; TRBD2 matches 10 bases. The ends lost 3 bases at V and 5 bases at J; junction bases unmatched: 14. This CDR3 has 18 amino acids. Per the germline V gene, CDR1 is LGHNA and CDR2 is YSLEER. The CDR3 nucleotides read TGCGCCAGCAGCCAGACAGTGAGGAGCGGGAGGGCTGGAGATACGCAGTATTTT. It codes for CASSQTVRSGRAGDTQYF.

The V and J genes are TRBV29-1 and TRBJ2-1, with D possibly matching TRBD2 (5 bases). The V end was cut by 7 bases, the J end by 7 bases, with 14 bases between. The CDR3 is made up of 12 amino acids. Germline-derived CDR1 and CDR2 are SQVTM and ANQGSEA. CDR3 region: CSAERWRNEQFF. The CDR3 nucleotides read TGCAGCGCCGAGCGGTGGAGAAATGAGCAGTTCTTC.

The chain is built from TRBV6-5 and TRBJ1-3; D is possibly TRBD1 (6 bases). CDR3 size: 13 residues. Germline CDR1 MNHEY, CDR2 SVGAGI. The germline V and J ends were trimmed by 7 bases and 4 bases, with 11 bases remaining between them. CDR3 sequence reads: CASNRASGNTIYF. The CDR3 nucleotides read TGTGCCAGCAACAGGGCGTCAGGAAACACCATATATTTT.

The V and J genes are TRBV6-5 and TRBJ2-7; D may be TRBD2 (5 bases). The CDR3 is 13 residues long. Germline V gene lookup returns CDR1 MNHEY and CDR2 SVGAGI. V was shortened by 2 bases and J by 2 bases, with 7 bases between the two germline ends. The CDR3 loop reads CASSYEGTYEQYF. The CDR3 DNA follows: TGTGCCAGCAGTTACGAGGGAACCTACGAGCAGTACTTC.

The chain employs TRBV27 and TRBJ1-5; D not certain. The CDR3 extends over 13 amino acids. Germline V gene data show CDR1 as MNHEY and CDR2 as SMNVEV (reference sequence). Trimming removed 3 bases at V and 0 bases at J, with 3 bases between. The CDR3 DNA reads TGTGCCAGCAGTTTCTATAGCAATCAGCCCCAGCATTTT. It codes for CASSFYSNQPQHF.